The rows below give T cell receptor beta chains drawn from one sample of a study of T-cell memory formation after mild COVID-19. Each CDR3 protein is one row after TCRdb ran MiXCR on the 5' RACE reads. The sample includes fewer than 250,000 distinct CDR3 sequences, 15% to 17% of them seen just once. The specimen sequenced was PBMCs or a T cell subset sorted from them (not recorded which). The receptor set was obtained from an adult woman who had mild COVID-19 (a few samples of this study predate the infection). Cell type and time point are not known. The CDR3 runs from the conserved cysteine through the conserved F or W. The D gene is left open where the match is weak. Rows may omit the clone size; those that give it use once, few, many or a size class.

v_call	d_call	j_call	clone_size	cdr3_aa	cdr3_nt
TRBV3-1	TRBD2	TRBJ2-2	few	CASSQYAVSGGASNTGELFF	TGTGCCAGCAGCCAATATGCTGTTAGCGGGGGGGCCTCGAACACCGGGGAGCTGTTTTTT
TRBV10-3	TRBD2	TRBJ2-1	NA	CAIRSGTSGTASSYNEQFF	TGTGCCATCAGATCCGGGACTAGCGGAACCGCGAGCTCCTACAATGAGCAGTTCTTC
TRBV4-1	NA	TRBJ1-1	few	CASTEVPYRGRTEAFF	TGCGCCAGCACAGAGGTACCTTATCGGGGGAGGACTGAAGCTTTCTTT
TRBV12-3/TRBV12-4	NA	TRBJ2-7	few	CASSKSGNYYEQYF	TGTGCCAGCAGTAAGAGCGGAAATTACTACGAGCAGTACTTC
TRBV10-3	NA	TRBJ1-1	NA	CAIGAASTEAFF	TGTGCCATAGGCGCAGCTTCCACTGAAGCTTTCTTT
TRBV5-1	TRBD2	TRBJ2-3	NA	CASSSGLAGVTQYF	TGCGCCAGCAGCTCGGGACTAGCGGGAGTTACGCAGTATTTT
TRBV7-8	NA	TRBJ2-7	few	CASSLGVEGGEQYF	TGTGCCAGCAGCTTAGGTGTCGAGGGTGGAGAGCAGTACTTC
TRBV20-1	TRBD1	TRBJ2-7	few	CSARDGQGASEQYF	TGCAGTGCTAGAGATGGGCAGGGGGCGAGCGAGCAGTACTTC
TRBV5-1	NA	TRBJ1-1	NA	CASTHGGGNTEAFF	TGCGCCAGCACCCATGGAGGGGGAAACACTGAAGCTTTCTTT
TRBV18	NA	TRBJ2-2	many	CASSPSTGELFF	TGTGCCAGCTCACCGAGCACCGGGGAGCTGTTTTTT
TRBV7-2	NA	TRBJ2-7	few	CASSLGRAYLEQYF	TGTGCCAGCAGCTTAGGCCGGGCGTACCTCGAGCAGTACTTC
TRBV2	TRBD1	TRBJ1-2	NA	CASSQQGATNYGYTF	TGTGCCAGCAGTCAACAGGGGGCTACTAACTATGGCTACACCTTC
TRBV12-3/TRBV12-4	NA	TRBJ1-1	NA	CASSLAPERMNTEAFF	TGTGCCAGCAGTTTAGCGCCTGAACGGATGAACACTGAAGCTTTCTTT
TRBV7-9	NA	TRBJ1-1	few	CASSLTGNAEAFF	TGTGCCAGCAGCTTAACAGGGAACGCTGAAGCTTTCTTT
TRBV12-3/TRBV12-4	NA	TRBJ1-4	few	CASSLDQGLREKLFF	TGTGCCAGCAGCCTAGACCAGGGGCTCAGAGAAAAACTGTTTTTT
TRBV5-1	NA	TRBJ1-3	few	CASSLAAPGAMDTIYF	TGCGCCAGCAGCTTGGCCGCGCCGGGAGCTATGGACACCATATATTTT
TRBV5-1	TRBD2	TRBJ2-1	NA	CASSFSSGAYNEQFF	TGCGCCAGCAGCTTCTCCAGCGGGGCCTACAATGAGCAGTTCTTC
TRBV30	TRBD1	TRBJ1-2	NA	CAWTQGQGFGYGYTF	TGTGCCTGGACCCAAGGACAGGGCTTTGGGTATGGCTACACCTTC
TRBV2	TRBD2	TRBJ2-7	few	CASSERGTRYEQYF	TGTGCCAGCAGCGAGCGGGGGACTCGCTACGAGCAGTACTTC
TRBV6-4	NA	TRBJ2-3	NA	CASSDAIGGASDTQYF	TGTGCCAGCAGTGACGCTATTGGGGGCGCGTCAGATACGCAGTATTTT
TRBV12-3/TRBV12-4	NA	TRBJ2-2	many	CASRDRPVGTGELFF	TGTGCCAGCAGGGACCGACCGGTGGGCACCGGGGAGCTGTTTTTT
TRBV12-3/TRBV12-4	NA	TRBJ2-7	few	CATAATGTSAYEQYF	TGTGCCACCGCGGCCACCGGGACATCCGCCTACGAGCAGTACTTC
TRBV25-1	NA	TRBJ1-5	NA	CASSETVSNQPQHF	TGTGCCAGCAGTGAAACCGTCTCAAATCAGCCCCAGCATTTT
TRBV14	NA	TRBJ2-1	few	CASSQASNSNEQFF	TGTGCCAGCAGCCAAGCTTCGAACAGCAATGAGCAGTTCTTC
TRBV4-2	NA	TRBJ2-5	many	CASSQGASAETQYF	TGTGCCAGCAGCCAAGGTGCTAGCGCAGAGACCCAGTACTTC
TRBV3-1	NA	TRBJ2-1	few	CASSQAGYYNEQFF	TGTGCCAGCAGCCAAGCGGGGTACTACAATGAGCAGTTCTTC
TRBV6-5	NA	TRBJ1-2	few	CASTVEPNYGYTF	TGTGCCAGCACGGTGGAGCCGAACTATGGCTACACCTTC
TRBV7-9	NA	TRBJ1-6	NA	CASSGHGGNSPLHF	TGTGCCAGCAGCGGACATGGGGGAAATTCACCCCTCCACTTT